The next 29 T cell receptor beta chains were all read from a single sample in a study of T cell responses to AZD1222 COVID-19 vaccine (dated by TCRdb to about 2021). This specimen's time point label, interpreted: baseline before first vaccination. Library method: the immunoSEQ multiplex PCR assay. TCRdb obtained this table from immuneACCESS and retained in-frame rearrangements with V and J assigned. These tables miss some clones; where compared with another copy, unresolved V genes account for less than half of the shortfall, and the remainder is unexplained. The sample data list around 130,000 clones, and approximately 85% of these were observed just once. The ten biggest clones cover about 8.6% of the sample. Sequencing used peripheral blood, obtained on day 0 of AZD1222 vaccination. The source is an adult in good health.

The V and J genes are TRBV5-4 and TRBJ1-2; possible D gene TRBD1, 5 bases. The germline V gene has CDR1 SGHNT and CDR2 YYREEE (reference sequence). V was trimmed by 2 bases and J by 2 bases, leaving 7 bases between them. CDR3 length equals 13 residues. The CDR3 reads CASSFGGNYGYTF. The CDR3 DNA sequence: TGTGCCAGCAGCTTCGGGGGGAACTATGGCTACACCTTC.

J is TRBJ2-7 and V is TRBV2; D gene ambiguous. Deletions cut 6 bases from V and 4 bases from J, with 7 bases between. Germline CDR1 SNHLY, CDR2 FYNNEI. The CDR3 spans 11 residues. DNA of the CDR3: TGTGCCAGCAGGACCGAATACGAGCAGTACTTC. Translating it yields CASRTEYEQYF. The variable domain in full, with the rest retrieved from reference TRBV2 and TRBJ2-7, is EPEVTQTPSHQVTQMGQEVILRCVPISNHLYFYWYRQILGQKVEFLVSFYNNEISEKSEIFDDQFSVERPDGSNFTLKIRSTKLEDSAMYFCASRTEYEQYFGPGTRLTVT.

CDR3 loop: CAIGSTGRNGYTF. CDR3 DNA sequence: TGTGCCATCGGGTCGACAGGGAGAAATGGCTACACCTTC. The V gene is TRBV10-3, the J gene TRBJ1-2; 7 bases fit TRBD1. Germline loops: CDR1 ENHRY, CDR2 SYGVKD. The CDR3 contains 13 residues. V lost 8 bases, J lost 6 bases, and 9 bases stayed unmatched.

The V and J genes are TRBV5-1 and TRBJ2-1, with no clear D. Germline assignment: CDR1 SGHRS and CDR2 YFSETQ. V lost 0 bases to trimming and J lost 8 bases, with 9 bases between them. This CDR3 contains 13 residues. This CDR3 reads CASSLGNGDEQFF. CDR3 sequence (DNA): TGCGCCAGCAGCTTGGGCAATGGGGATGAGCAGTTCTTC.

V is TRBV30 and J is TRBJ1-6; TRBD1 aligns across 9 bases. V was clipped by 5 bases and J by 7 bases; unmatched bases: 3. The CDR3 has 13 residues. The germline CDR1 and CDR2 sequences are GTSNPN and SVGIG (reference sequence). Here the CDR3 DNA reads TGTGCCTGGGGGGACAGGGACAATTCACCCCTCCACTTT. This codes for CAWGDRDNSPLHF. The full variable domain, completed using reference TRBV30 and TRBJ1-6, is SQTIHQWPATLVQPVGSPLSLECTVEGTSNPNLYWYRQAAGRGLQLLFYSVGIGQISSEVPQNLSASRPQDRQFILSSKKLLLSDSGFYLCAWGDRDNSPLHFGNGTRLTVT.

This rearrangement joins TRBV7-9 to TRBJ1-3; D gene uncertain. In germline, CDR1 is SEHNR, CDR2 FQNEAQ (reference sequence). CDR3 length: 14 residues. The V end was cut by 2 bases, the J end by 4 bases, with 9 bases between. Written as DNA, the CDR3 is TGTGCCAGCAGCTTAAGGAGTGAAGGAAACACCATATATTTT. It is translated as CASSLRSEGNTIYF.

The V and J genes are TRBV5-1 and TRBJ2-2, with 8 nucleotides matching TRBD2. The CDR3 totals 16 residues. V lost 6 bases and J lost 5; bases outside the gene matches: 12. The germline CDR1 and CDR2 sequences are SGHRS and YFSETQ. The CDR3 DNA follows: TGCGCCAGCACCTCCTCCGGGACTAGACATACCGGGGAGCTGTTTTTT. The encoded protein is CASTSSGTRHTGELFF.

J is TRBJ2-3 and V is TRBV2; D might be TRBD1 (6 bases). The V gene's germline CDR1 is SNHLY and CDR2 FYNNEI. V was pared by 4 bases and J by 2 bases, with 10 bases between. The CDR3 extends over 14 amino acids. The DNA of the CDR3 is TGTGCCAGCAGTGTACAGGGTGACACAGATACGCAGTATTTT. Protein: CASSVQGDTDTQYF. The entire variable domain, with the rest obtained from reference TRBV2 and TRBJ2-3, is as follows: EPEVTQTPSHQVTQMGQEVILRCVPISNHLYFYWYRQILGQKVEFLVSFYNNEISEKSEIFDDQFSVERPDGSNFTLKIRSTKLEDSAMYFCASSVQGDTDTQYFGPGTRLTVL.

This chain joins TRBV19 and TRBJ2-2, with 7 positions matching TRBD1. The CDR3 covers 14 residues. Germline V gene lookup returns CDR1 LNHDA and CDR2 SQIVND (reference sequence). Trimming cost V 6 bases and J 6 bases; bases outside gene matches: 7. CDR3 residues: CASRPGQNSGELFF. Here the CDR3 DNA reads TGTGCCAGTAGGCCGGGACAGAATTCCGGGGAGCTGTTTTTT.

The gene calls are TRBV14 and TRBJ1-2, with D possibly TRBD1 on 5 matching bases. CDR1 is SGHDN, CDR2 FVKESK, per germline. V was cut by 4 bases and J by 5 bases, with 14 bases left in between. The CDR3 runs 14 residues. The CDR3 here is CASSLIGVWYGYTF. DNA for the CDR3: TGTGCCAGCAGCCTGATAGGGGTTTGGTATGGCTACACCTTC.

The genes are TRBV19 and TRBJ2-5; 11 bases are shared with TRBD2. CDR1 LNHDA and CDR2 SQIVND come from the germline V gene (reference sequence). With 3 bases clipped from V and 3 bases from J, the junction kept 9 bases outside the gene matches. The CDR3 runs to 17 residues. CDR3 nucleotides: TGTGCCAGTAGTATCGGTCTCCTACTAGCGGGGGAAGAGACCCAGTACTTC. Amino acid sequence: CASSIGLLLAGEETQYF.

This chain's CDR3 is CASSQDSGAGTKNIQYF. CDR3 in DNA: TGTGCCAGCAGCCAAGATTCTGGGGCGGGAACCAAAAACATTCAGTACTTC. This chain connects TRBV14 to TRBJ2-4; a weak D match, TRBD2 (6 bases). Trimming left V 0 bases short and J 2 bases short, with 14 bases between. Germline V gene lookup returns CDR1 SGHDN and CDR2 FVKESK. This CDR3 region has 17 residues.

The chain combines TRBV6-1 with TRBJ1-2; D is unclear. The CDR3 totals 13 residues. Germline V lookup: CDR1 MNHNS, CDR2 SASEGT. V gave up 1 base and J gave up 3 bases, with 6 bases separating them. CDR3 in amino acids: CASSEVGYYGYTF. The CDR3 region has the DNA TGTGCCAGCAGTGAAGTGGGGTACTATGGCTACACCTTC.

The chain carries TRBV7-9 and TRBJ1-1, with 8 positions matching TRBD1. The V and J ends lost 1 base and 5 bases, in that order; junction bases with no gene match: 0. The CDR3 contains 13 residues. Germline V gene data show CDR1 as SEHNR and CDR2 as FQNEAQ (reference sequence). The CDR3 DNA reads as TGTGCCAGCAGCTTAGGGACAGGGACTGAAGCTTTCTTT. Translated: CASSLGTGTEAFF.

This chain uses TRBV7-9 with TRBJ2-7; no firm D call. The CDR3 contains 13 residues. Per the germline V gene, CDR1 is SEHNR and CDR2 is FQNEAQ (reference sequence). V shed 5 bases and J shed 0 bases, with 8 bases lying between them. The CDR3 nucleotides read TGTGCCAGCAGCGCCATAGACTCCTACGAGCAGTACTTC. Translating it yields CASSAIDSYEQYF.

This clone occurred a few times. This sequence joins TRBV11-2 and TRBJ1-3; D perhaps matches TRBD1 (5 bases). Germline lookup yields CDR1 SGHAT and CDR2 FQNNGV. The germline V and J ends were trimmed by 5 bases and 0 bases, with 14 bases remaining between them. This CDR3 spans 16 amino acids. In DNA, the CDR3 is TGTGCCAGCAGCACGTATCAGGGCTCCTCTGGAAACACCATATATTTT. It is translated as CASSTYQGSSGNTIYF.

The rearrangement uses TRBV27 and TRBJ2-5; 10 bases line up with TRBD2. Germline trimming cut 1 base from V and 0 bases from J; bases unmatched to any gene: 8. The CDR3 has 18 amino acids. CDR1 is MNHEY, CDR2 SMNVEV, per germline (reference sequence). CDR3 in amino acids: CASSLLGRLAGDQETQYF. The CDR3 DNA reads TGTGCCAGCAGTTTATTAGGCCGGCTAGCGGGAGACCAAGAGACCCAGTACTTC.

The V call is TRBV2, the J call TRBJ1-5; no definite D call. Germline assignment: CDR1 SNHLY and CDR2 FYNNEI. The V gene lost 6 bases and the J gene lost 5 bases, with 11 bases spanning the gap. This CDR3 has 13 amino acids. Written as DNA, the CDR3 is TGTGCCAGCAGCCCAGGTCCAGATCAGCCCCAGCATTTT. It is translated as CASSPGPDQPQHF.

V gene TRBV7-3 combines with J gene TRBJ2-2; tentatively, D is TRBD2 (7 bases). V was cut by 1 base and J by 3 bases, with 12 bases left in between. The germline CDR1 and CDR2 sequences are SGHTA and FQGTGA. The CDR3 contains 16 residues. The CDR3, as DNA: TGTGCCAGCAGCTTAATGTGGGGGGGCGACACCGGGGAGCTGTTTTTT. Residues: CASSLMWGGDTGELFF.

The rearrangement links TRBV18 to TRBJ2-7; TRBD1 matches at 8 bases. J gave up 1 base and V 3 bases, and 2 bases lay outside the gene matches. CDR1 and CDR2 from the germline V gene are KGHSH and LQKENI. This CDR3 spans 14 amino acids. Here the CDR3 DNA reads TGTGCCAGCTCACCTAACAGGGGGTCCTACGAGCAGTACTTC. It translates to CASSPNRGSYEQYF. The full variable domain, rest sourced from reference TRBV18 and TRBJ2-7, is NAGVMQNPRHLVRRRGQEARLRCSPMKGHSHVYWYRQLPEEGLKFMVYLQKENIIDESGMPKERFSAEFPKEGPSILRIQQVVRGDSAAYFCASSPNRGSYEQYFGPGTRLTVT.

The J gene is TRBJ1-1, the V gene TRBV11-3; D call uncertain. Germline assignment: CDR1 SGHNT and CDR2 YENEEA. Trimming took 1 base from V and 11 from J, leaving 14 bases between them. The CDR3 loop spans 13 amino acids. The CDR3 spells CASSLGVATDAFF. In DNA, the CDR3 is TGTGCCAGCAGCTTAGGCGTGGCCACCGACGCTTTCTTT.

A few counts support this clone. The chain has TRBV9 and TRBJ2-7; 7 nucleotides line up with TRBD2. There are 13 residues in the CDR3. Germline CDR1 reads SGDLS; CDR2 reads YYNGEE. Unmatched junction bases numbered 3, after V lost 3 bases and J lost 3 bases. Written as DNA, the CDR3 is TGTGCCAGCAGCGCCCGGGGGGACTACGAGCAGTACTTC. It specifies CASSARGDYEQYF.

The J gene is TRBJ2-7, the V gene TRBV11-1; 7 positions match TRBD2. The CDR3 consists of 14 residues. The trim removed 5 bases at V and 0 bases at J, leaving 4 bases unmatched. Germline V CDR1 and CDR2: SGHAT, FQDESV (reference sequence). The CDR3 region is CASSPGGYSYEQYF. CDR3 in DNA: TGTGCCAGCAGCCCGGGGGGTTACTCCTACGAGCAGTACTTC.

This clone occurred once. The rearrangement joins TRBV5-1 to TRBJ1-2, with 7 bases fitting TRBD1. V lost 4 bases to trimming and J lost 3 bases; unmatched junction nucleotides: 3. Germline CDR1 reads SGHRS; CDR2 reads YFSETQ. CDR3 length: 13 residues. For the CDR3, the DNA is TGCGCCAGCAGCCCCGGACAGGACTATGGCTACACCTTC. Its translation: CASSPGQDYGYTF.

The chain joins TRBV30 to TRBJ2-1; 10 bases line up with TRBD1. CDR3 length: 16 residues. Germline CDR1 is GTSNPN and CDR2 is SVGIG (reference sequence). V was pared by 0 bases and J by 6 bases, with 8 bases of the junction left unmatched. Here the CDR3 reads CAWSVLGGQGINEQFF. The CDR3 DNA reads as TGTGCCTGGAGTGTACTAGGGGGACAGGGGATCAATGAGCAGTTCTTC.

This sequence joins TRBV11-2 and TRBJ2-1; a weak D match, TRBD2 (6 bases). V lost 3 bases and J lost 0, with 12 bases in between. The germline V gene has CDR1 SGHAT and CDR2 FQNNGV. The CDR3 extends over 16 amino acids. DNA of the CDR3: TGTGCCAGCAGCTTCGGTAAGCGGGCCTCCTACAATGAGCAGTTCTTC. It codes for CASSFGKRASYNEQFF.

The chain links TRBV28 to TRBJ1-2, with D tentatively TRBD1 (6 bases). This CDR3 spans 13 amino acids. The V gene lost 5 bases and the J gene lost 8 bases, with 15 bases spanning the gap. The germline CDR1 and CDR2 sequences are MDHEN and SYDVKM. The CDR3 DNA follows: TGTGCCAGCAGTCTCCAGGGGATGATGGGCTACACCTTC. It encodes CASSLQGMMGYTF.

The J gene is TRBJ2-3, the V gene TRBV7-2; 8 bases map to TRBD2. CDR1 is SGHTA and CDR2 is FQGNSA in the germline V gene. The length of the CDR3 is 17 residues. Unmatched junction bases numbered 14, after V lost 5 bases and J lost 4 bases. CDR3 coding DNA: TGTGCCAGCAGCCAAAGACTAGCGACTACTCGAGCAGATACGCAGTATTTT. It yields the protein CASSQRLATTRADTQYF.

V usage is TRBV18 and J usage is TRBJ2-5; D remains unclear. The V and J ends lost 3 bases and 2 bases respectively, with 4 bases between them. The CDR3 spans 12 residues. In germline, CDR1 is KGHSH, CDR2 LQKENI. Here the CDR3 DNA reads TGTGCCAGCTCACCCTCGCAAGAGACCCAGTACTTC. Amino acids: CASSPSQETQYF.